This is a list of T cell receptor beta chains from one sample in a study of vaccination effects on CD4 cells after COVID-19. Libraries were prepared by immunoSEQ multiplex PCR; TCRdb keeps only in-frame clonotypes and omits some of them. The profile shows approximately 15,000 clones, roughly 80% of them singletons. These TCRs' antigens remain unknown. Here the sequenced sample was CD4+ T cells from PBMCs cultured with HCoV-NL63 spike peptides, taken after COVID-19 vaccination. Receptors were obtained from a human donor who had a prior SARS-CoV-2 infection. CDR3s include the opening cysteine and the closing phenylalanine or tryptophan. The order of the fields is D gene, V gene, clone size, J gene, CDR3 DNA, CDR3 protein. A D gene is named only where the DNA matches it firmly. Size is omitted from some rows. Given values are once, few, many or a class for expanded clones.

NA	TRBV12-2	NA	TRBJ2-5	TGTGCAAGTCGCCATTTTGGGGAACAGGCCAAAGAGACCCAGTACTTC	CASRHFGEQAKETQYF
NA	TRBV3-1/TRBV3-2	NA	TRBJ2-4	TGTGCCAGCAGCCAAGTGAATTTTGCGGGGCTTGGGGGCATTCAGTACTTC	CASSQVNFAGLGGIQYF
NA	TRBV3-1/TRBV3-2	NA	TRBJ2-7	TGTGCCAGCAGCCGGCGCCGACTGGGACCTCACGAGCAGTACTTC	CASSRRRLGPHEQYF
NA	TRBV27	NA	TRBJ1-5	TGTGCCAGCAGTTCTAGAGGTTCGGGTCAGCCCCAGCATTTT	CASSSRGSGQPQHF
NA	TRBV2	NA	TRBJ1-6	TGTGCCAGCAGTGAATTTAGAGGTGGACCTGTCTATAATTCACCCCTCCACTTT	CASSEFRGGPVYNSPLHF
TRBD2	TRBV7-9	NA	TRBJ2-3	TGTGCCAGCAGCCCTCTTGGTAGCGGGGTGGTAGATACGCAGTATTTT	CASSPLGSGVVDTQYF
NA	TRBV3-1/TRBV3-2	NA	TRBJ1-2	TGTGCCAGCAGCCAGGACGGAGACTATGGCTACACCTTC	CASSQDGDYGYTF
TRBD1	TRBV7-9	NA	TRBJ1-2	TGTGCCAGCAGCCACCGGGACAGCGACGCTAAGGGCTACACCTTC	CASSHRDSDAKGYTF
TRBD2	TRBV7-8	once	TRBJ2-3	TGTGCCAGCAGCCCAGGACTAGCTGTCACAGATACGCAGTATTTT	CASSPGLAVTDTQYF
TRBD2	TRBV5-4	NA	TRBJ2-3	TGTGCCAGCAGCTTGGAAGCGGGAGCGGCAGATACGCAGTATTTT	CASSLEAGAADTQYF
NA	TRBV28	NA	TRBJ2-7	TGTGCCAGCAGTTTTTCGGCCTCGGGACCTGGCGACTACGAGCAGTACTTC	CASSFSASGPGDYEQYF